The 15 T cell receptor beta chains in this list originate from one sample, sequenced in a study of identical twins. In TCRdb, the 5' RACE reads were re-called with MiXCR into one record per CDR3 protein. Among over 550,000 distinct CDR3 sequences listed, around 7.4% were seen once. These same records also appear under a second study, on yellow fever vaccine responses in identical twins.

The sequenced sample was PBMCs. The receptors shown here come from a woman aged 18 to 35 in good health.

This clonotype has a handful of counts. This chain joins TRBV12-3 or TRBV12-4 and TRBJ1-2, with TRBD1 matching over 7 bases. V trimming: 7 bases; J trimming: 6 bases; junction bases outside the gene matches: 2. The length of the CDR3 is 11 residues. In nucleotides, the CDR3 is TGTGCCAGCATCGGGACAGATGGCTACACCTTC. Its protein is CASIGTDGYTF.

This clonotype was observed many times. This chain connects TRBV5-1 to TRBJ2-2; possible D gene TRBD2, 6 bases. Trimming stripped 3 bases from V and 3 bases from J, with 9 bases between. CDR1 is SGHRS, CDR2 YFSETQ, per germline. The CDR3 runs 14 residues. CDR3 nucleotides: TGCGCCAGCAGCTGGGGGGACGACACCGGGGAGCTGTTTTTT. Protein sequence: CASSWGDDTGELFF.

This clonotype appeared a few times. V and J are TRBV5-6 and TRBJ2-1; 9 nucleotides line up with TRBD1. Unmatched junction bases numbered 5, after V lost 1 base and J lost 9 bases. The CDR3 contains 14 residues. Looked up from germline, CDR1 is SGHDT and CDR2 is YYEEEE. CDR3 nucleotide sequence: TGTGCCAGCAGCTTGAACACAGGGGGCGTTGAGCAGTTCTTC. Translated: CASSLNTGGVEQFF. The variable domain in full, completed from reference TRBV5-6 and TRBJ2-1, reads DAGVTQSPTHLIKTRGQQVTLRCSPKSGHDTVSWYQQALGQGPQFIFQYYEEEERQRGNFPDRFSGHQFPNYSSELNVNALLLGDSALYLCASSLNTGGVEQFFGPGTRLTVL.

The rearrangement joins TRBV10-3 to TRBJ2-3; tentatively, D is TRBD1 (6 bases). Trimming took off 7 bases at V and 3 bases at J, with 14 bases between the two ends. Germline lookup yields CDR1 ENHRY and CDR2 SYGVKD. The CDR3 extends over 14 amino acids. The CDR3: CAIKLRGGTDTQYF. The CDR3 DNA is TGTGCCATCAAACTCAGGGGTGGAACAGATACGCAGTATTTT.

V usage is TRBV15 and J usage is TRBJ1-2; D not certain. The CDR3 has 11 amino acids. CDR1 is LNHNV and CDR2 is YYDKDF in the germline V gene (reference sequence). Trimming pared 5 bases from V and 3 bases from J, leaving 4 bases between. The CDR3 is CATSGYYGYTF. In DNA form, the CDR3 reads TGTGCCACCAGCGGATACTATGGCTACACCTTC. Looking up the rest from reference TRBV15 and TRBJ1-2 gives the full variable domain: DAMVIQNPRYQVTQFGKPVTLSCSQTLNHNVMYWYQQKSSQAPKLLFHYYDKDFNNEADTPDNFQSRRPNTSFCFLDIRSPGLGDTAMYLCATSGYYGYTFGSGTRLTVV.

This clonotype was counted at least ten times. The CDR3 bases are TGTGCCACCTTAAGCGGGAACTCCTACAATGAGCAGTTCTTC. This encodes CATLSGNSYNEQFF. The chain joins TRBV10-3 to TRBJ2-1, with 7 bases that match TRBD2. After removal of 10 bases from V and 0 bases from J, the junction contained 6 bases not matched to a gene. This CDR3 has 14 residues. Germline V gives CDR1 ENHRY, CDR2 SYGVKD.

V gene TRBV3-1 combines with J gene TRBJ2-7; no clear D gene. Germline V gene data show CDR1 as LGHDT and CDR2 as YNNKEL (reference sequence). The CDR3 is 12 amino acids. V was cut by 1 base and J by 7 bases, with 8 bases left in between. This CDR3 reads CASSQVLEEQYF. The CDR3 DNA is TGTGCCAGCAGCCAAGTTTTGGAGGAGCAGTACTTC.

This clonotype was counted many times. J is TRBJ2-7 and V is TRBV10-3; the D gene could be TRBD1 or TRBD2 (5 bases each). Germline V gene sequence: CDR1 ENHRY, CDR2 SYGVKD. There are 15 residues in the CDR3. V was clipped by 2 bases and J by 3 bases, with 14 bases between them. The CDR3 DNA is TGTGCCATCAGTGAGCGTGGGGGATTGGTCTACGAGCAGTACTTC. This codes for CAISERGGLVYEQYF.

The sample holds many counts of this clonotype. This rearrangement joins TRBV6-1 to TRBJ1-1; possible D gene TRBD1, 5 bases. The CDR3 is 14 residues long. Trimming took 7 bases from V and 1 from J, leaving 13 bases between them. CDR1 MNHNS and CDR2 SASEGT come from the germline V gene. This chain's CDR3 is CASKNRQRNTEAFF. In nucleotides, the CDR3 is TGTGCCAGCAAAAATCGACAGAGGAACACTGAAGCTTTCTTT.

This clonotype was seen more than once but under ten times. The V call is TRBV2, the J call TRBJ1-6; TRBD1 agrees at 7 bases. V dropped 11 bases and J dropped 9; count of bases not matched to a gene: 13. Germline V gives CDR1 SNHLY, CDR2 FYNNEI. CDR3 length equals 14 residues. This chain's CDR3 is CAGSGQQRGSPLHF. CDR3 nucleotide sequence: TGTGCCGGCTCGGGACAGCAGCGGGGTTCACCCCTCCACTTT.

The genes are TRBV7-8 and TRBJ2-5; 9 positions match TRBD1. This CDR3 contains 16 residues. The junction had 11 bases not matched to a gene; V was cut back by 5 bases and J by 4 bases. Germline V gene sequence: CDR1 SGHVS, CDR2 FQNEAQ. CDR3 region: CASSRRTGEDGETQYF. CDR3 DNA: TGTGCCAGCAGCCGTCGGACAGGGGAGGATGGAGAGACCCAGTACTTC.

This clonotype appeared a few times. CDR3 sequence reads: CASRGDSAETQYF. The CDR3 region has the DNA TGTGCCAGCAGGGGGGACTCGGCGGAGACCCAGTACTTC. This sequence joins TRBV2 and TRBJ2-5, with a weak D call TRBD2 (6 bases). V lost 6 bases to trimming and J lost 5 bases, with 13 bases between them. This CDR3 contains 13 residues. Germline V gene lookup returns CDR1 SNHLY and CDR2 FYNNEI.

This rearrangement joins TRBV20-1 to TRBJ1-5; TRBD1 aligns across 10 bases. Germline-derived CDR1 and CDR2 are DFQATT and SNEGSKA (reference sequence). V lost 4 bases and J lost 5; bases outside the gene matches: 8. The CDR3 sequence is 15 residues long. CDR3 region: CSATPPGTGDQPQHF. The CDR3 coding sequence is TGCAGTGCTACCCCTCCCGGGACAGGGGATCAGCCCCAGCATTTT.

The V and J genes are TRBV5-1 and TRBJ2-3; 9 positions agree with TRBD1. Unmatched junction bases numbered 8, after V lost 4 bases and J lost 2 bases. CDR3 size: 16 residues. The germline CDR1 and CDR2 sequences are SGHRS and YFSETQ. The CDR3 reads CASSPGQGSLTDTQYF. Written as DNA, the CDR3 is TGCGCCAGCAGCCCGGGACAGGGCAGCCTCACAGATACGCAGTATTTT.

This chain uses TRBV5-1 with TRBJ1-1, with D possibly being TRBD1 (6 bases). The CDR3 has 15 residues. The V gene lost 0 bases and the J gene lost 5 bases, with 14 bases spanning the gap. From germline, CDR1 is SGHRS and CDR2 YFSETQ. For the CDR3, the DNA is TGCGCCAGCAGCTTGGACGGCAGGGGATATACTGAAGCTTTCTTT. Translating it yields CASSLDGRGYTEAFF.